This is a list of T cell receptor beta chains from one sample in a study of blood T cells in healthy people across ages. TCRdb reprocessed the 5' RACE reads via MiXCR and lists one record per CDR3 protein. The table shows over 600,000 distinct CDR3 sequences, with 40% to 45% occurring only once. Sequencing was carried out using blood. Source of these receptors: a man at least 80 years old in good health. The CDR3 runs from the conserved cysteine through the conserved F or W. Fields, in order: J gene, V gene, D gene, clone size, CDR3 protein, CDR3 DNA. The D gene is left open where the match is weak. Not all rows give a size; the values are once, few, many and, for expanded clones, a class.

J: TRBJ2-7; V: TRBV6-2/TRBV6-3; D: TRBD2; size: few; CDR3: CASSSAGGLSYEQYF; DNA: TGTGCCAGCAGTTCAGCGGGGGGTCTCTCCTACGAGCAGTACTTC
J: TRBJ2-5; V: TRBV20-1; D: TRBD2; size: few; CDR3: CSASHPTRLASAETQYF; DNA: TGCAGTGCTAGTCACCCGACCCGACTAGCATCGGCAGAGACCCAGTACTTC
J: TRBJ2-3; V: TRBV6-6; D: .; size: .; CDR3: CASSYDVGRKDTQYF; DNA: TGTGCCAGCAGTTACGATGTAGGGCGGAAAGATACGCAGTATTTT
J: TRBJ2-7; V: TRBV6-2/TRBV6-3; D: .; size: .; CDR3: CASSRNLPGGAYEQYF; DNA: TGTGCCAGCAGCCGAAACCTTCCGGGGGGCGCGTACGAGCAGTACTTC
J: TRBJ2-2; V: TRBV9; D: .; size: .; CDR3: CASSRGAQDTGELFF; DNA: TGTGCCAGCAGCCGGGGAGCCCAAGACACCGGGGAGCTGTTTTTT
J: TRBJ2-1; V: TRBV9; D: .; size: .; CDR3: CASSVDGQLYNEQFF; DNA: TGTGCCAGCAGCGTAGATGGACAGCTATACAATGAGCAGTTCTTC
J: TRBJ2-5; V: TRBV15; D: .; size: few; CDR3: CATSRAPRLQETQYF; DNA: TGTGCCACCAGCAGAGCCCCGCGACTCCAAGAGACCCAGTACTTC
J: TRBJ2-4; V: TRBV5-5; D: TRBD1; size: .; CDR3: CASSRSSRGTSNIQYF; DNA: TGTGCCAGCAGTCGTTCTAGCAGGGGGACCTCGAACATTCAGTACTTC
J: TRBJ1-2; V: TRBV7-2; D: TRBD1; size: .; CDR3: CASSLGTGGSDSYGYTF; DNA: TGTGCCAGCAGCTTAGGGACAGGGGGGAGCGATAGCTATGGCTACACCTTC
J: TRBJ2-7; V: TRBV7-9; D: TRBD2; size: .; CDR3: CASSLDLAGAYEQYF; DNA: TGTGCCAGCAGCTTAGACTTAGCGGGAGCCTACGAGCAGTACTTC
J: TRBJ2-1; V: TRBV7-8; D: TRBD2; size: .; CDR3: CASSSRAGISYNEQFF; DNA: TGTGCCAGCAGCTCCAGAGCGGGAATTTCCTACAATGAGCAGTTCTTC